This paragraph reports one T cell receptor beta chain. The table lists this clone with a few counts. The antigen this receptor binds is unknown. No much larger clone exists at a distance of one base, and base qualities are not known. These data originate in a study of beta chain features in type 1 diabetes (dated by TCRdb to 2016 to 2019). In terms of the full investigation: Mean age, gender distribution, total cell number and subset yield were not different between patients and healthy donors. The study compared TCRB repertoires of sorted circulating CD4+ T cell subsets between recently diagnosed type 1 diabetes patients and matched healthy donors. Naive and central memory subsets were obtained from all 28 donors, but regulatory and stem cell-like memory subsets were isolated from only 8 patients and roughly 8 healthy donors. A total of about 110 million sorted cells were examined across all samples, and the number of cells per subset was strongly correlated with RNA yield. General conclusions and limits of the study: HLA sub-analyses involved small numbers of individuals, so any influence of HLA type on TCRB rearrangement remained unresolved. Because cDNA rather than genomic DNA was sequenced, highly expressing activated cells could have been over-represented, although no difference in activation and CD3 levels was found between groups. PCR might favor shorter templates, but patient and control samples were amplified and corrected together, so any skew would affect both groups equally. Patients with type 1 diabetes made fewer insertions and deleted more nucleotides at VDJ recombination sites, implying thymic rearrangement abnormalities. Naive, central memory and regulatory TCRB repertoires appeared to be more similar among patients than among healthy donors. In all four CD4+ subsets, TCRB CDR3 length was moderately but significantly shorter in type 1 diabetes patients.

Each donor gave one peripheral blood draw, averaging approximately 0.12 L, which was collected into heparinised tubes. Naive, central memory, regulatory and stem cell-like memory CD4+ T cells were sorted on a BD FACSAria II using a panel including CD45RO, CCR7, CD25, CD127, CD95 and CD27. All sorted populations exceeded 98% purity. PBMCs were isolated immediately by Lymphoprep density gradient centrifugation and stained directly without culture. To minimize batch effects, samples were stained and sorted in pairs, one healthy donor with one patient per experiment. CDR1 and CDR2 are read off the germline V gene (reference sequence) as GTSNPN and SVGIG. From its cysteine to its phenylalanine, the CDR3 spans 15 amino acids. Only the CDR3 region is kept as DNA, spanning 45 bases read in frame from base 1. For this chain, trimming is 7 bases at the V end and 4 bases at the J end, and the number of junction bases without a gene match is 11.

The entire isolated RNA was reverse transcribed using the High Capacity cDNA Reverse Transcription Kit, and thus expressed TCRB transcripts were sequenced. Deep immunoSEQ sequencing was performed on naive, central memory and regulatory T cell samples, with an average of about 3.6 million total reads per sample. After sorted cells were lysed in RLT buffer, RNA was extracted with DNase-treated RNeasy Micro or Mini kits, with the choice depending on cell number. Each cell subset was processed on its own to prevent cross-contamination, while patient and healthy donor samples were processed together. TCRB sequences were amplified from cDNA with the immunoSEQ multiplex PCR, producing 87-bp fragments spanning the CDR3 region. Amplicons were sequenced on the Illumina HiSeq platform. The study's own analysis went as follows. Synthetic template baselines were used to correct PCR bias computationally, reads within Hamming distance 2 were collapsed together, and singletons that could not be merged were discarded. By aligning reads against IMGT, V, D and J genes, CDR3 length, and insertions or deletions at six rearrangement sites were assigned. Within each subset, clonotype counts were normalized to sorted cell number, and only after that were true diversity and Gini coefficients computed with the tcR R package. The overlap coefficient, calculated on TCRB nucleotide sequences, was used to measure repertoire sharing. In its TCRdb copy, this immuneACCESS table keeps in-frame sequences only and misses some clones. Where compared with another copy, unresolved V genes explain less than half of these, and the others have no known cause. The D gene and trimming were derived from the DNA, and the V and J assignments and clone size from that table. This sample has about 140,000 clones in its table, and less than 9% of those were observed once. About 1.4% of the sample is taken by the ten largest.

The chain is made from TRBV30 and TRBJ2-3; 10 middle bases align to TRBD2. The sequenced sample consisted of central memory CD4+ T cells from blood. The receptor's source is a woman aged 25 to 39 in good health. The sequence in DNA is TGTGCCTACCGCGTTTGGCTAGCGGGGGCAGATACGCAGTATTTT. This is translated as CAYRVWLAGADTQYF.